This T cell receptor beta chain was profiled in a study of blood T cell repertoires in COVID-19. CDR1 PRHDT and CDR2 FYEKMQ come from the germline V gene (reference sequence). V shed 4 bases and J shed 2 bases, with 9 bases lying between them. CDR3 length equals 15 residues. Profiling relied on immunoSEQ multiplex PCR, and the TCRdb table lists in-frame clones only, not all of them. Found here are about 260,000 clones, more than 70% of them singletons; the top ten hold 1.2%. Participants were aged roughly 18 to 100 years from 24 US areas. Cohorts were assigned according to the clinical history that participants reported.

This rearrangement joins TRBV13 to TRBJ2-6; possibly TRBD1 for D (5 bases). The receptor was isolated from a woman aged 40-49 years with acute COVID-19. Sequencing was carried out using PBMCs or T cells enriched from blood (not recorded which). The CDR3 nucleotides read TGTGCCAGCAGCTCCACAGGCACTGGGGCCAACGTCCTGACTTTC. Translation gives CASSSTGTGANVLTF.